Sequencing of this T cell receptor (beta chain) was carried out in a study of response to subunit inactivated influenza vaccine. As for this clonotype: Antigen unknown.

Via MiXCR, TCRdb re-called the RT-PCR reads, giving one row per CDR3 protein. The repertoire holds roughly 650,000 distinct CDR3 sequences, with 15% to 18% as singletons. V gave up 6 bases and J gave up 7 bases; unmatched junction bases: 10. The CDR3 is 15 residues long. Whole-study results and caveats: Each seasonal influenza vaccination, the authors suggested, recruits few new T cells.

The TCR was taken from a man in his fifties or sixties who received an inactivated influenza vaccine. V gene TRBV12-3 or TRBV12-4 combines with J gene TRBJ1-5; TRBD1 matches at 9 bases. Sample: PBMCs from blood, taken 11 to 12 days after vaccination. CDR3 amino acids: CASRRGQGRGQPQHF. Written as DNA, the CDR3 is TGTGCCAGCAGACGTGGACAGGGGCGAGGCCAGCCCCAGCATTTT.